One sample yielded the 2 T cell receptor beta chains listed below, sequenced in a study of blood T cells in healthy people across ages. With a J-beta primer mix and a sample-barcoded 5' primer, a second PCR ran roughly 6 to 12 cycles. MiXCR was run by TCRdb on the 5' RACE reads, yielding one entry per CDR3 protein. This sample carries 1.4 million or so distinct CDR3 sequences, 35% to 45% of them seen once, and the ten largest clones take approximately 4%. Material for sequencing was blood. The receptors come from a woman aged 18-29 years in good health.

This clonotype was observed once. This chain connects TRBV7-8 to TRBJ1-4, with D unclear. CDR1 SGHVS and CDR2 FQNEAQ come from the germline V gene. Between the trimmed V and J ends, which lost 3 bases and 6 bases, there was a span of 14 bases. The CDR3 length is 15 residues. For the CDR3, the DNA is TGTGCCAGCAGCTTGTACGGGGAGGTGTATGAAAAACTGTTTTTT. Its translation is CASSLYGEVYEKLFF.

The chain joins TRBV14 to TRBJ1-2, with TRBD1 as a possible D gene (5 bases). CDR1 and CDR2 (germline): SGHDN, FVKESK. CDR3 length equals 14 residues. The V gene lost 4 bases and the J gene lost 4 bases, with 13 bases spanning the gap. The CDR3 region is CASSPTTVAYGYTF. The CDR3 coding sequence is TGTGCCAGCAGCCCCACGACAGTGGCCTATGGCTACACCTTC.